Described below is a single TCR beta chain sequence and its context. Its target is not known. These data originate in a study of cytomegalovirus exposure and HLA in healthy donors. Findings and limits, study-wide: The study listed approximately 160 cytomegalovirus-associated TCR beta chains.

Trimming took 5 bases from V and 1 from J, leaving 12 bases between them. The length of the CDR3 is 14 residues. Per the germline V gene, CDR1 is MNHEY and CDR2 is SVGAGI. The PCR made use of 60 Vbeta and 13 Jbeta primers. The table came from immunoSEQ multiplex PCR; TCRdb's copy has only in-frame clones and leaves some out. Here the sample spans about 140,000 clones, around 65% being singletons. The sequence came from a woman aged 60 to 75 in good health and CMV-seronegative. Specimen: PBMCs. The gene calls are TRBV6-5 and TRBJ2-7; D is perhaps TRBD1 (6 bases). The CDR3 loop reads CASSRTDSSYEQYF. CDR3 nucleotides: TGTGCCAGCAGTCGGACAGATTCATCCTACGAGCAGTACTTC.